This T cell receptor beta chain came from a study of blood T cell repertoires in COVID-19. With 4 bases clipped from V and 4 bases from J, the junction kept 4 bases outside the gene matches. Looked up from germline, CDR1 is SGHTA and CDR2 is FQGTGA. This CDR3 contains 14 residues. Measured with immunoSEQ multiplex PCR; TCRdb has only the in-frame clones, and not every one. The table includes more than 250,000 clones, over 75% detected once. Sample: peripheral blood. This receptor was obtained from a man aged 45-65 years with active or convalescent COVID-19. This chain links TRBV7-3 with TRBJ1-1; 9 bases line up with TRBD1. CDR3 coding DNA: TGTGCCAGCAGCTCAGGACAGGGGTCCACTGAAGCTTTCTTT. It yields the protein CASSSGQGSTEAFF.